This TCR beta chain originates from a study of shared clonotypes between healthy human individuals. Generated by immunoSEQ multiplex PCR, the TCRdb table keeps only in-frame clones and is missing some. Of about 520,000 clones listed, around 95% were seen once; the top ten hold about 0.068%. Trimming shortened V by 2 bases and J by 3 bases, and 14 bases separated the two germline ends. CDR3 length: 15 amino acids. In germline, CDR1 is SGDLS, CDR2 YYNGEE. The sequence was collected from a woman in her thirties in good health. This chain connects TRBV9 to TRBJ1-1; no clear D. The sample taken for sequencing was naive CD4+ T cells sorted from blood. Subset denoted: CD45RA+ positively selected. The CDR3 nucleotides read TGTGCCAGCAGCGTTACCCCTGGGAGCTACACTGAAGCTTTCTTT. This codes for CASSVTPGSYTEAFF.